In this sample, the clone carrying this T cell receptor (beta chain) turned up a few times. Its specificity is unknown. The data derive from a study of T cells after yellow fever vaccination. Background on the study: Fractions with few cells were prepared using SMART-Seq v4 Ultra Low Input.

TCRdb reanalysed the 5' RACE reads using MiXCR and keeps one entry per CDR3 protein. Of 140,000 to 150,000 distinct CDR3 sequences listed, 6.6% are singletons. Study results and limitations: Weaker, the secondary response had a peak occurring faster, on day 5 versus 15. Clonotype sharing between CD4 and CD8 compartments was small.

The CDR3 spans 12 residues. The V gene lost 1 base and the J gene lost 5 bases, with 6 bases spanning the gap. CDR1 is SGHRS and CDR2 is YFSETQ in the germline V gene. The chain couples TRBV5-1 to TRBJ1-2; D uncertain. The specimen was CD4+ T cells sorted from PBMCs, collected 10 days after the yellow fever booster vaccination. The receptor was derived from a young man who received the YFV17D yellow fever vaccine. CDR3: CASSLIGYGYTF. CDR3 sequence (DNA): TGCGCCAGCAGCTTGATTGGGTATGGCTACACCTTC.